This entry is about one TCR beta chain. Its antigen remains undetermined. No per-base quality is available; no much larger clone lies one base away. These data come from a study of cytomegalovirus exposure and HLA in healthy donors (TCRdb year 2017). Study-level background: According to a later analysis, the approximately 130 validation repertoires were produced on the same platform as the 666 repertoires of the first cohort. The aim of the study was to test whether cataloging public T cell receptors could identify signatures of past pathogen exposure. Besides the first cohort of roughly 660 subjects, a separate validation cohort made up of 90 to 150 different subjects was used. High-throughput TCR immunosequencing, statistical association of individual TCRs with disease status, and machine learning were combined to predict cytomegalovirus infection status.

The library was generated by the immunoSEQ multiplex PCR assay. Per the source publication's procedure: To diagnose cytomegalovirus status from the catalog of TCR beta chain sequences, a statistical classification framework was built. TCRdb re-hosts the immuneACCESS table, in-frame sequences only. Its copies lack some clones; in the studies checked, an unresolved V gene accounts for under half of them, and the cause for the rest is not known. That table furnishes V, J and clone size, whereas the DNA furnished D and trimming. In all, the sample holds roughly 63,000 clones, and roughly 90% of those were seen once. Clones ranked in the top ten supply more than 1% of the sample. Study-wide conclusions, independent of this receptor: The authors suggested that the approach could potentially be generalized to other disease states and immunological phenotypes. A total of fewer than 200 TCR beta chains were listed by the study as associated with cytomegalovirus. Subsequent analysis determined that TCRs grouped into clusters in the first cohort also showed a tendency toward co-occurrence across the approximately 120 validation repertoires, and roughly 94% of cluster scores exceeded 0. Across donors, most TCR sequences were observed very rarely, whereas some public TCRs were present in many individuals. All 120 or so repertoires were used to score co-occurrence in the validation cohort in a later analysis, because that analysis had no HLA typing for the cohort. The classifier was reported to diagnose cytomegalovirus status with high specificity and sensitivity in both the original cohort and the validation cohort. A few of the identified cytomegalovirus-associated TCR beta chains were confirmed in vitro to be specific for cytomegalovirus antigens.

Separate from the roughly 700-subject first cohort, the validation cohort of roughly 120 subjects was the group to which the donors belonged. V was cut back by 3 bases and J by 3 bases, leaving a gap of 9 bases between them. The CDR3 starts with the cysteine, ends with the phenylalanine, and has 14 residues. Just the 42-base CDR3 DNA is kept, in frame starting at base 1. Taken from the germline V gene, the CDR1 and CDR2 loops are SGHDT and YYEEEE. Sequencing input: PBMCs. The source is a woman aged 18-29 years in good health and CMV-seronegative. The rearranged chain carries TRBV5-6 and TRBJ1-4, with the D segment identity uncertain. The bases read TGTGCCAGCAGCTCCGGTACAGCTAATGAAAAACTGTTTTTT. Its translation reads: CASSSGTANEKLFF.